The clone carrying this T cell receptor beta chain came up once. As yet, its antigen is unknown. The germline and genes are mouse ones. The missing CDR3 end, 1 residue past where the read stops, is filled in from the germline J gene. The data belong to a study of tissue T cells after allogeneic stem cell transplantation. The study's findings and limits: Motif-based clustering found tissue-specific repertoire signatures shared across patients, though few clones were shared. Some tissue clones might be persisting host cells; their alloreactivity or antigen specificity was not determined. Anatomically similar tissues had similar TCR repertoires within each patient.

V lost 0 bases and J 2 bases, leaving 4 bases between the germline ends. CDR1 and CDR2 (germline): LGHNA, YNLKQL (reference sequence). The CDR3 covers 13 residues. CDR3 sequences, V/J genes, frequencies and template counts came from survey-depth TCRbeta sequencing. The protocol was immunoSEQ multiplex PCR, while the TCRdb copy is restricted to in-frame clones and leaves out a portion. The sample shows approximately 17,000 clones, roughly 72% of them seen only once. The V gene is TRBV5, the J gene TRBJ1-1; D not certain. Specimen: spleen. The source is a female BALB/c mouse in good health. The mice in this strain carry MHC haplotype H2-d. CDR3 amino acids: CASSQDFNTEVFF. The sequenced part of the CDR3 DNA is TGTGCCAGCAGCCAAGATTTCAACACAGAAGTCTTC.